Shown below are 21 T cell receptor beta chains from a single sample sequenced in a study of long-term antiretroviral therapy in people with HIV. The immunoSEQ assay was v3.0, run at survey level. Clones were sequenced by immunoSEQ multiplex PCR, and TCRdb holds only the in-frame ones, with some missing. In the table there are around 31,000 clones, approximately 85% of which are singletons. The sequences come from unsorted PBMCs, collected 0.8 years before starting antiretroviral therapy. All receptors come from a man between 18 and 35 years old with HIV.

This chain joins TRBV19 and TRBJ1-4; D may be TRBD1 (5 bases). V dropped 6 bases and J dropped 5 bases, with 13 bases sitting between them. This CDR3 has 14 residues. CDR1 and CDR2 (germline): LNHDA, SQIVND (reference sequence). CDR3 coding DNA: TGTGCCAGTAGGCTCGGGACTGAGAATGAAAAACTGTTTTTT. It codes for CASRLGTENEKLFF.

The chain employs TRBV5-1 and TRBJ1-1; tentative D call: TRBD1 (5 bases). The length of the CDR3 is 13 residues. Germline loops: CDR1 SGHRS, CDR2 YFSETQ. V was cut by 0 bases and J by 10 bases, with 13 bases left in between. CDR3 in amino acids: CASSLAGGGTAFF. The CDR3 nucleotides are TGCGCCAGCAGCTTGGCCGGGGGTGGGACAGCTTTCTTT. Full variable domain (outside the CDR3, taken from reference TRBV5-1 and TRBJ1-1): KAGVTQTPRYLIKTRGQQVTLSCSPISGHRSVSWYQQTPGQGLQFLFEYFSETQRNKGNFPGRFSGRQFSNSRSEMNVSTLELGDSALYLCASSLAGGGTAFFGQGTRLTVV.

The genes are TRBV6-5 and TRBJ1-5, with TRBD1 identical over 10 bases. Trimming at V came to 0 bases and at J to 7 bases, leaving 6 bases not matched to a gene. Germline assignment: CDR1 MNHEY and CDR2 SVGAGI. The CDR3 length is 16 residues. As DNA, the CDR3 is TGTGCCAGCAGTTACTCCGGGACAGGGGAGGGGCAGCCCCAGCATTTT. It yields the protein CASSYSGTGEGQPQHF.

V is TRBV28 and J is TRBJ2-7, with D uncertain. Between the trimmed V and J ends, which lost 5 bases and 4 bases, there was a span of 15 bases. In germline, CDR1 is MDHEN, CDR2 SYDVKM. The CDR3 is 14 residues long. Here the CDR3 DNA reads TGTGCCAGCAGTGCTCATGCGGTCGGATACGAGCAGTACTTC. Translation: CASSAHAVGYEQYF.

The V gene is TRBV7-9, the J gene TRBJ2-1; D tentatively fits TRBD1 or TRBD2 (5 bases each). The germline V and J ends were trimmed by 7 bases and 4 bases, with 29 bases remaining between them. Per germline, CDR1 SEHNR and CDR2 FQNEAQ (reference sequence). The CDR3 contains 19 residues. Written as DNA, the CDR3 is TGTGCCAGCACGATTATAGGGGACCCCACACAATTACAATACAATGAGCAGTTCTTC. Protein sequence: CASTIIGDPTQLQYNEQFF.

The chain combines TRBV7-9 with TRBJ1-1, with TRBD1 as a possible D gene (5 bases). The ends were cut back, 6 bases at V and 5 bases at J, with 16 bases in the middle. CDR3 size: 14 residues. Germline CDR1 and CDR2: SEHNR and FQNEAQ (reference sequence). The CDR3 nucleotides read TGTGCCAGCAGGCTCCAGGAGGAGGGGACTGAAGCTTTCTTT. This sequence encodes CASRLQEEGTEAFF.

The rearrangement uses TRBV11-2 and TRBJ2-1; D is ambiguous. Germline lookup yields CDR1 SGHAT and CDR2 FQNNGV. CDR3 size: 12 residues. V was trimmed by 1 base and J by 13 bases, leaving 11 bases between them. The CDR3 protein is CASSLARMSQFF. The CDR3 DNA follows: TGTGCCAGCAGCTTAGCGAGAATGAGTCAGTTCTTC.

V usage is TRBV7-8 and J usage is TRBJ2-5, with TRBD2 matching over 15 bases. This CDR3 has 18 residues. Per germline, CDR1 SGHVS and CDR2 FQNEAQ. V shed 5 bases and J 0 bases; nucleotides not matched to a gene: 7. CDR3 sequence: CASSPRTSGREYQETQYF. The CDR3 DNA follows: TGTGCCAGCAGCCCTAGGACTAGCGGGAGGGAGTACCAAGAGACCCAGTACTTC.

This chain uses TRBV4-2 with TRBJ2-3, with a possible D match to TRBD2 (5 bases). V was clipped by 4 bases and J by 1 base, with 12 bases between them. Looked up from germline, CDR1 is LGHNA and CDR2 is YNFKEQ. The CDR3 length is 15 residues. The CDR3 loop is CASSPPGSRTDTQYF. The CDR3 DNA is TGTGCCAGCAGCCCACCGGGATCCCGCACAGATACGCAGTATTTT.

The chain is built from TRBV19 and TRBJ2-1; D is possibly TRBD1 (6 bases). V was clipped by 1 base and J by 5 bases, with 12 bases between them. Germline-derived CDR1 and CDR2 are LNHDA and SQIVND (reference sequence). The CDR3 totals 15 residues. CDR3 DNA: TGTGCCAGTAGTATAGCCAGGACAGTGGACAATGAGCAGTTCTTC. Translation: CASSIARTVDNEQFF.

The sample holds one count of this clone. V is TRBV5-3 and J is TRBJ2-4; 7 bases match TRBD2. TRBV5-3 is an ORF for which the function is uncertain. CDR3 length: 15 amino acids. With 0 bases clipped from V and 7 bases from J, the junction kept 7 bases outside the gene matches. CDR3 in amino acids: CARSLEGGMVNIQYF. In DNA form, the CDR3 reads TGTGCCAGAAGCTTGGAGGGAGGGATGGTGAACATTCAGTACTTC.

The genes are TRBV6-5 and TRBJ2-1; 9 nucleotides match TRBD1. The trim removed 6 bases at V and 4 bases at J, leaving 7 bases unmatched. Germline-derived CDR1 and CDR2 are MNHEY and SVGAGI. The CDR3 is 15 amino acids. CDR3 sequence reads: CASRTTGGRYNEQFF. DNA of the CDR3: TGTGCCAGCAGAACAACAGGGGGCAGGTACAATGAGCAGTTCTTC.

V usage is TRBV29-1 and J usage is TRBJ1-2, with D possibly matching TRBD1 (5 bases). V was trimmed by 7 bases and J by 2 bases, leaving 14 bases between them. The length of the CDR3 is 13 residues. Germline V gene data show CDR1 as SQVTM and CDR2 as ANQGSEA. CDR3 in DNA: TGCAGCGCCGTAGTTGAGGGGAACTATGGCTACACCTTC. The encoded protein is CSAVVEGNYGYTF.

This clone is a singleton in its sample. The chain uses TRBV19 and TRBJ1-1; D is unclear. Germline V gene data show CDR1 as LNHDA and CDR2 as SQIVND (reference sequence). V dropped 4 bases and J dropped 4 bases, with 13 bases sitting between them. This CDR3 region has 14 residues. The CDR3 sequence: CASSNRAGGTEAFF. The CDR3 nucleotides read TGTGCCAGTAGTAACCGGGCTGGAGGCACTGAAGCTTTCTTT.

The V gene is TRBV18, the J gene TRBJ1-1; D is undetermined. V was shortened by 1 base and J by 0 bases, with 9 bases between the two germline ends. Looked up from germline, CDR1 is KGHSH and CDR2 is LQKENI. There are 15 residues in the CDR3. CDR3 sequence (DNA): TGTGCCAGCTCACCACTGGCAGATATGAACACTGAAGCTTTCTTT. Translation gives CASSPLADMNTEAFF.

The J gene is TRBJ2-7, the V gene TRBV9; TRBD1 might be the D (6 bases). The CDR3 loop spans 13 amino acids. Trimming pared 4 bases from V and 3 bases from J, leaving 11 bases between. Germline CDR1 is SGDLS and CDR2 is YYNGEE. CDR3 sequence reads: CASSPGQHYEQYF. CDR3 nucleotide sequence: TGTGCCAGCAGCCCAGGACAGCACTACGAGCAGTACTTC.

This chain connects TRBV5-5 to TRBJ2-7; D is uncertain. The germline CDR1 and CDR2 sequences are SGHKS and YYEKEE (reference sequence). Trimming took off 4 bases at V and 2 bases at J, with 7 bases between the two ends. This CDR3 has 12 residues. CDR3 region: CASSSVPYEQYF. In DNA, the CDR3 is TGTGCCAGCAGCAGCGTCCCCTACGAGCAGTACTTC.

The V gene is TRBV5-5, the J gene TRBJ2-7; 8 bases are shared with TRBD1. The CDR3 sequence is 15 residues long. J lost 3 bases, V lost 4 bases, and 9 bases had no gene match. Germline loops: CDR1 SGHKS, CDR2 YYEKEE (reference sequence). CDR3 region: CASSGTDRGIYEQYF. Written as DNA, the CDR3 is TGTGCCAGCAGCGGAACAGACAGGGGAATCTACGAGCAGTACTTC.

This clone was detected once. V and J are TRBV9 and TRBJ2-5; 8 nucleotides line up with TRBD1. The germline gives CDR1 SGDLS, CDR2 YYNGEE. V was clipped by 2 bases and J by 3 bases; unmatched bases: 15. CDR3 length equals 18 residues. Here the CDR3 DNA reads TGTGCCAGCAGCGTCACTATTCCGGGACAGGATTTTGAAGAGACCCAGTACTTC. Translating gives CASSVTIPGQDFEETQYF.

The chain has TRBV7-2 and TRBJ2-5; possibly TRBD1 for D (5 bases). The germline CDR1 and CDR2 sequences are SGHTA and FQGNSA. The CDR3 has 14 amino acids. The germline V and J ends were trimmed by 2 bases and 4 bases, with 11 bases remaining between them. The CDR3 protein is CASSLLLGRETQYF. CDR3 bases: TGTGCCAGCAGCTTACTATTGGGGCGAGAGACCCAGTACTTC.

The chain joins TRBV6-6 to TRBJ1-3; D remains unclear. V was cut by 8 bases and J by 1 base, with 6 bases left in between. The CDR3 has 12 amino acids. Looked up from germline, CDR1 is MNHNY and CDR2 is SVGAGI (reference sequence). CDR3 nucleotides: TGTGCCAGCGTCGGGTCTGGAAACACCATATATTTT. Translating it yields CASVGSGNTIYF.